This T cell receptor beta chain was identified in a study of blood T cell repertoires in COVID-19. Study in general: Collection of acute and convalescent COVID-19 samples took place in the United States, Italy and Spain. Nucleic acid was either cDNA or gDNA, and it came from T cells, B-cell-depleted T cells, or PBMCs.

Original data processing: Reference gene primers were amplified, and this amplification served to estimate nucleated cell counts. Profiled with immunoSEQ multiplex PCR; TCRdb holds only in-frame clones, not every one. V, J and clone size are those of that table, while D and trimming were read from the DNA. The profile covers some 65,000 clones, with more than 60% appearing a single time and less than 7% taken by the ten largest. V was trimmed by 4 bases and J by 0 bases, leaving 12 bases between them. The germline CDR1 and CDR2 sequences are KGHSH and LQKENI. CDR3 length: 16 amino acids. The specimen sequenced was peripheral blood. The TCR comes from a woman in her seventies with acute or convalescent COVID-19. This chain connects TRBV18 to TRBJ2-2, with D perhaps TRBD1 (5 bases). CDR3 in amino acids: CASSRQPLSNTGELFF. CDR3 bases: TGTGCCAGCTCACGACAGCCTTTATCGAACACCGGGGAGCTGTTTTTT.